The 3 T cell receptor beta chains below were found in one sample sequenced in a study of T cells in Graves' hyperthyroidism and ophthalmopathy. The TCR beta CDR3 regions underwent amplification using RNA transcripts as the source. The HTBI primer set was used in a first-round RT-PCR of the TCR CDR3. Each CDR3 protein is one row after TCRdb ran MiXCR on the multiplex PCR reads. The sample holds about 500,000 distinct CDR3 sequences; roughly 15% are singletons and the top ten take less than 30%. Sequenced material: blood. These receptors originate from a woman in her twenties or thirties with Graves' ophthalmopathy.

The CDR3 is CASSPPSGGASNQPQHF. DNA for the CDR3: TGTGCCAGCAGTCCCCCCTCAGGGGGCGCGAGCAATCAGCCCCAGCATTTT. The chain uses TRBV28 and TRBJ1-5, with 8 nucleotides matching TRBD1. The CDR3 consists of 17 residues. Germline lookup yields CDR1 MDHEN and CDR2 SYDVKM. V was clipped by 5 bases and J by 1 base; unmatched bases: 10.

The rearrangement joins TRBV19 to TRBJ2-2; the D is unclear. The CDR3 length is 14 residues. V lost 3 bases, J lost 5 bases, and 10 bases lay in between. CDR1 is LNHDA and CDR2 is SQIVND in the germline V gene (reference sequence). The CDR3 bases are TGTGCCAGTAGTATCGTTGTCGGGACCGGGGAGCTGTTTTTT. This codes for CASSIVVGTGELFF.

This CDR3 is CASSPLVAGGPSYEQYF. The CDR3 DNA sequence: TGTGCCAGCAGCCCTCTCGTAGCGGGAGGGCCTTCCTACGAGCAGTACTTC. The chain employs TRBV4-2 and TRBJ2-7, with 11 nucleotides matching TRBD2. With 4 bases clipped from V and 1 base from J, the junction kept 9 bases outside the gene matches. The germline gives CDR1 LGHNA, CDR2 YNFKEQ. The CDR3 is 17 residues long.